Each of the 18 T cell receptor beta chains below was sequenced from the same sample in a study of blood T cell repertoires in COVID-19. Assay: immunoSEQ multiplex PCR; the TCRdb copy retains only in-frame clones and omits some. The data show about 200,000 clones, about 82% seen once. Sequenced sample: PBMCs or T cells enriched from blood (not recorded which). Every receptor here comes from a middle-aged man with acute COVID-19.

This chain joins TRBV21-1 and TRBJ2-2; TRBD1, the D gene given by the table, was not confirmed from the DNA. TRBV21-1 is described as a pseudogene. The CDR3 totals 10 residues. As DNA, the CDR3 is TGTGCCAGCAGCAATCAGGAGCTGTTTTTT. Translated: CASSNQELFF.

The rearrangement joins TRBV18 to TRBJ2-5; maybe TRBD2 (5 bases). V gave up 3 bases and J gave up 2 bases, with 10 bases separating them. Germline V gives CDR1 KGHSH, CDR2 LQKENI. The CDR3 has 14 residues. CDR3 residues: CASSPLATQETQYF. The DNA of the CDR3 is TGTGCCAGCTCACCCTTAGCGACTCAAGAGACCCAGTACTTC.

This chain uses TRBV7-8 with TRBJ1-5, with D perhaps matching TRBD1 (6 bases). V was trimmed by 4 bases and J by 1 base, leaving 14 bases between them. The germline CDR1 and CDR2 sequences are SGHVS and FQNEAQ. This CDR3 is built from 16 residues. CDR3 DNA: TGTGCCAGCAGCTCATGGACAGTCTCGAGCAATCAGCCCCAGCATTTT. Its protein product is CASSSWTVSSNQPQHF.

This clone came up once. The rearrangement joins TRBV19 to TRBJ2-7; 8 bases agree with TRBD2. Germline assignment: CDR1 LNHDA and CDR2 SQIVND (reference sequence). J was trimmed by 1 base and V by 3 bases; bases with no gene match: 2. The CDR3 length is 14 residues. The CDR3 loop is CASSIGTRSYEQYF. CDR3 sequence (DNA): TGTGCCAGTAGTATCGGGACTAGGTCCTACGAGCAGTACTTC.

This rearrangement joins TRBV7-9 to TRBJ1-1, with TRBD1 identical over 8 bases. Germline CDR1 reads SEHNR; CDR2 reads FQNEAQ (reference sequence). With 3 bases clipped from V and 10 bases from J, the junction kept 10 bases outside the gene matches. This CDR3 contains 14 residues. The CDR3 coding sequence is TGTGCCAGCAGCTTGATTCGGGGACAGGTTCGAGCTTTCTTT. Translating it yields CASSLIRGQVRAFF.

The chain employs TRBV7-3 and TRBJ2-2; 16 bases are shared with TRBD2. Losses at the gene ends were 6 bases for V and 6 bases for J; bases not matched to a gene: 7. CDR1 is SGHTA and CDR2 is FQGTGA in the germline V gene. The CDR3 has 17 residues. The chain's CDR3 is CASRRGLAGGISGELFF. CDR3 DNA sequence: TGTGCCAGCAGACGGGGACTAGCGGGAGGGATTTCCGGGGAGCTGTTTTTT.

A single count supports this clone. The V gene is TRBV11-3, the J gene TRBJ2-1; 13 bases map to TRBD2. Germline CDR1 SGHNT, CDR2 YENEEA. V shed 5 bases, J shed 8 bases, and the junction held 15 bases outside the gene matches. There are 18 residues in the CDR3. CDR3 in amino acids: CASSLGLAGAGVRDEQFF. CDR3 sequence (DNA): TGTGCCAGCAGCCTTGGACTAGCGGGAGCCGGAGTTAGGGATGAGCAGTTCTTC.

This chain links TRBV7-8 with TRBJ2-7, with TRBD1 matching 8 bases. CDR1 SGHVS and CDR2 FQNEAQ come from the germline V gene. Trimming removed 5 bases from V and 2 bases from J; junction bases left unmatched: 8. The CDR3 is made up of 15 amino acids. CDR3 nucleotide sequence: TGTGCCAGCAGCCCTAGGGCGACAGGGGCCTACGAGCAGTACTTC. As protein: CASSPRATGAYEQYF.

The V gene is TRBV18, the J gene TRBJ2-5, with D tentatively TRBD2 (6 bases). The germline V gene has CDR1 KGHSH and CDR2 LQKENI. V dropped 6 bases and J dropped 5 bases, with 10 bases sitting between them. This CDR3 comprises 12 residues. CDR3 loop: CASSTRGETQYF. For the CDR3, the DNA is TGTGCCAGCTCCACCCGGGGGGAGACCCAGTACTTC.

CDR3 in amino acids: CASSLLGGGTEAFF. The DNA of the CDR3 is TGCGCCAGCAGCTTGTTGGGCGGGGGCACTGAAGCTTTCTTT. The chain is built from TRBV5-1 and TRBJ1-1, with D perhaps TRBD1 (5 bases). Trimming removed 1 base from V and 4 bases from J, with 11 bases in between. The CDR3 spans 14 residues. Germline V gene data show CDR1 as SGHRS and CDR2 as YFSETQ.

The chain has TRBV5-6 and TRBJ2-7, with a tentative D call TRBD1 (5 bases). The germline V and J ends were trimmed by 2 bases and 7 bases, with 10 bases remaining between them. Germline CDR1 SGHDT, CDR2 YYEEEE. The length of the CDR3 is 12 residues. CDR3 bases: TGTGCCAGCAGCTTAAAGGGGTGGGAGCAGTACTTC. Translating gives CASSLKGWEQYF.

This rearrangement joins TRBV6-2 or TRBV6-3 to TRBJ2-5, with a tentative D call TRBD1 (5 bases). CDR1 is MNHEY, CDR2 SVGEGT, per germline. Between the trimmed V and J ends, which lost 4 bases and 6 bases, there was a span of 18 bases. The CDR3 is 15 amino acids. CDR3 sequence: CASSSTRQGRKTQYF. The DNA of the CDR3 is TGTGCCAGCAGTTCCACCCGGCAGGGAAGGAAGACCCAGTACTTC.

The chain uses TRBV30 and TRBJ2-5, with 9 bases aligning to TRBD1. This CDR3 contains 14 residues. Germline loops: CDR1 GTSNPN, CDR2 SVGIG (reference sequence). The V gene end was trimmed by 4 bases and the J gene end by 5 bases; junction bases not matched to a gene: 8. CDR3 protein: CAWTHLGQGETQYF. CDR3 nucleotide sequence: TGTGCCTGGACCCATCTTGGACAGGGGGAGACCCAGTACTTC.

The rearrangement uses TRBV7-8 and TRBJ2-5; D is perhaps TRBD2 (6 bases). The CDR3 is 13 residues long. CDR1 and CDR2 (germline): SGHVS, FQNEAQ. Deletions cut 1 base from V and 5 bases from J, with 8 bases between. The CDR3 DNA reads as TGTGCCAGCAGCTTAGGACTAGGGGAGACCCAGTACTTC. Translation: CASSLGLGETQYF.

DNA of the CDR3: TGTGCCAGCAGCCAAGCGGAGGGACTAGCGAACTCCTACGAGCAGTACTTC. Its protein product is CASSQAEGLANSYEQYF. V is TRBV14 and J is TRBJ2-7; 10 bases map to TRBD2. There are 17 residues in the CDR3. CDR1 is SGHDN, CDR2 FVKESK, per germline. The junction had 6 bases not matched to a gene; V was cut back by 1 base and J by 0 bases.

This chain links TRBV7-3 with TRBJ2-5, with D maybe TRBD1 (6 bases). The CDR3 runs 15 residues. Germline V gene data show CDR1 as SGHTA and CDR2 as FQGTGA. V was clipped by 5 bases and J by 2 bases, with 15 bases between them. The CDR3 here is CASSDTRGTQETQYF. For the CDR3, the DNA is TGTGCCAGCAGCGATACCAGGGGTACACAAGAGACCCAGTACTTC.

This clone was detected once. The chain carries TRBV18 and TRBJ2-1; the match to TRBD2 covers 13 bases. Germline V gene sequence: CDR1 KGHSH, CDR2 LQKENI. CDR3 length: 19 amino acids. The J segment lost 0 bases and the V segment lost 0 bases, leaving 5 bases of the junction unmatched. The CDR3 is CASSPPRTSGSVSYNEQFF. The CDR3 bases are TGTGCCAGCTCACCACCGAGGACTAGCGGGAGCGTCTCCTACAATGAGCAGTTCTTC.

A few counts support this clone. The chain is built from TRBV4-3 and TRBJ1-5, with TRBD1 as a possible D gene (6 bases). V lost 0 bases and J lost 1, with 16 bases in between. Germline V CDR1 and CDR2: LGHNA, YSLEER. The CDR3 contains 18 residues. CDR3 DNA sequence: TGCGCCAGCAGCCAAGATCCCCAAAGGGGGGGCAGCAATCAGCCCCAGCATTTT. It yields the protein CASSQDPQRGGSNQPQHF.